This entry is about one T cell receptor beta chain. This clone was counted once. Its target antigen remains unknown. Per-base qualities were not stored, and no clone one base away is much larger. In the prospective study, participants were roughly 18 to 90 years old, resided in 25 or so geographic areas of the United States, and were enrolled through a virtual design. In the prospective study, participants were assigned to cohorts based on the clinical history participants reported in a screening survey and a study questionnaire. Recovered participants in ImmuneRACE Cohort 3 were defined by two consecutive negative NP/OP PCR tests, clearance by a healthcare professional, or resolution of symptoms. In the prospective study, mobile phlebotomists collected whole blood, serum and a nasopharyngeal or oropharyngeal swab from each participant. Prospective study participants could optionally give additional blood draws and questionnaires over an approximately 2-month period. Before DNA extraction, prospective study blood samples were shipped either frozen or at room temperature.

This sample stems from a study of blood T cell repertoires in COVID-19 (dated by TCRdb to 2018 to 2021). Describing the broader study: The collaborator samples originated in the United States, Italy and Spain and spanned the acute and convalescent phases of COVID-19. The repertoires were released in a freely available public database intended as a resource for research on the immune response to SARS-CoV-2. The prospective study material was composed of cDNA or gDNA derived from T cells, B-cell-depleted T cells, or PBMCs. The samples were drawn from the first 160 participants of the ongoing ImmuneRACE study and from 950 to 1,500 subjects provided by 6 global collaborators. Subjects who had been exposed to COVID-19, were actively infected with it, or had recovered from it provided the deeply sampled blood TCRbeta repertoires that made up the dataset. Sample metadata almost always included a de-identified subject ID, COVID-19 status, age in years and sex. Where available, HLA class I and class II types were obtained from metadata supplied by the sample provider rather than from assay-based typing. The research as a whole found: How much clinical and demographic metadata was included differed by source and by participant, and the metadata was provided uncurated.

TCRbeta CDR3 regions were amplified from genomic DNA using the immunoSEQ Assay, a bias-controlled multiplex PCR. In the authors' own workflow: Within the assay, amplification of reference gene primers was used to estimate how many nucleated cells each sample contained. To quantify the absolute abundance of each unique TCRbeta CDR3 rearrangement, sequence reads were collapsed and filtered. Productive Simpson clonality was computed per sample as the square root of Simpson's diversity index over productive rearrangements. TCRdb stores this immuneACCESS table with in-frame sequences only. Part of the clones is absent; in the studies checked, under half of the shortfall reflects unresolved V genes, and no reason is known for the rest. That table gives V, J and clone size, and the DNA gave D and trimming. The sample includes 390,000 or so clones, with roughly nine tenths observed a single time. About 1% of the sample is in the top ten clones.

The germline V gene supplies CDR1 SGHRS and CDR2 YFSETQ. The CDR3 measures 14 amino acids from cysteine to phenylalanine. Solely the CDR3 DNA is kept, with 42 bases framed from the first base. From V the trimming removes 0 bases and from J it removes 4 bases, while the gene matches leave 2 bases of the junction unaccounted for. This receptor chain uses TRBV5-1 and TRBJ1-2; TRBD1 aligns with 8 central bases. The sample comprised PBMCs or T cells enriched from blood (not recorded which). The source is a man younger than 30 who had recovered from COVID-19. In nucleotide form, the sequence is TGCGCCAGCAGCTTGGGACAGGGGTCCTATGGCTACACCTTC. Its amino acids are CASSLGQGSYGYTF.